Sequencing of this T cell receptor (beta chain) was carried out in a study of regulatory T cells in long-lasting Graves disease. This clonotype was detected only a few times. Its specificity is not known. The time point: persistent/refractory GD, antithyroid drugs over 5 years with positive TRAb. Making the TCR library involved RNA that had been extracted from PBMCs. Study-level findings and limits: Newly diagnosed disease favored TRBV20-1 and TRBJ2-1 over persistent disease.

TCR beta libraries were built with iRepertoire HTBI primers and Arm-PCR of CDR3 regions. One entry per CDR3 protein, called by TCRdb with MiXCR from the multiplex PCR reads. There are around 510,000 distinct CDR3 sequences in the sample; less than 25% occur only once, and 6.5% to 8% lies in the top ten. This CDR3 contains 15 residues. The V end was cut by 0 bases, the J end by 2 bases, with 11 bases between. Germline V gene sequence: CDR1 SGHRS, CDR2 YFSETQ. Sequenced material: peripheral blood mononuclear cells (PBMCs), taken when the disease was refractory, from a patient treated with antithyroid drugs. This TCR was sampled from a female donor with Graves disease. The chain couples TRBV5-1 to TRBJ2-5; a weak D match, TRBD1 (7 bases). CDR3 in amino acids: CASSLGGTVQETQYF. CDR3 nucleotides: TGCGCCAGCAGCTTGGGCGGGACAGTTCAAGAGACCCAGTACTTC.